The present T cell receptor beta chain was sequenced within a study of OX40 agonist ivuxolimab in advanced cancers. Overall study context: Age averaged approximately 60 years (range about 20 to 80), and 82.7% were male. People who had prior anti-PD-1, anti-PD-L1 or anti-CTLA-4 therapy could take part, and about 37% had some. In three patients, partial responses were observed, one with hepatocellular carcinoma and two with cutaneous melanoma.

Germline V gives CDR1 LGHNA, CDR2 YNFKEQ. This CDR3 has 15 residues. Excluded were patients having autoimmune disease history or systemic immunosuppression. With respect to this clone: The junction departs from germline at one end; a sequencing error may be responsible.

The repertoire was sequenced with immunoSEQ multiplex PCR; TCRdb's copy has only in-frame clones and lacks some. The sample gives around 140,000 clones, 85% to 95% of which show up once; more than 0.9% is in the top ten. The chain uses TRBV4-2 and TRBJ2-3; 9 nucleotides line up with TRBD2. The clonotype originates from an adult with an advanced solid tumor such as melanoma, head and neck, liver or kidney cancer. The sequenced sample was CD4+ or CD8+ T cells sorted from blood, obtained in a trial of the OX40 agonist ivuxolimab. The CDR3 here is CASSQEGVAGDPQYF. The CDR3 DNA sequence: TGTGCCAGCAGCCAAGAGGGAGTAGCGGGAGATCCGCAGTATTTT.